The clone carrying this T cell receptor (beta chain) was picked up many times. Its antigen is undetermined. The data derive from a study of T cells in Graves' hyperthyroidism and ophthalmopathy. The CDR3 consists of 15 residues. V was cut by 3 bases and J by 0 bases, with 9 bases left in between. Amplified TCR beta CDR3 regions came from RNA transcripts. Primed by the HTBI set, a first-round RT-PCR was run on the TCR CDR3. TCRdb reanalysed the multiplex PCR reads using MiXCR and keeps one entry per CDR3 protein. The sample yields about 180,000 distinct CDR3 sequences, around 15% seen once. Study findings and constraints: Most expanded thyroid clonotypes above 0.001 recurred in blood.

Exclusion of a patient resulted from uncontrolled infection, other autoimmune disease, pregnancy or lactation. Material for sequencing was blood. The rearrangement links TRBV12-3 or TRBV12-4 to TRBJ1-3; D ambiguous. This clonotype originated in a woman in her 50s with Graves' hyperthyroidism. CDR3 sequence: CASSFYPISGNTIYF. In DNA, the CDR3 is TGTGCCAGCAGTTTCTACCCTATCTCTGGAAACACCATATATTTT.